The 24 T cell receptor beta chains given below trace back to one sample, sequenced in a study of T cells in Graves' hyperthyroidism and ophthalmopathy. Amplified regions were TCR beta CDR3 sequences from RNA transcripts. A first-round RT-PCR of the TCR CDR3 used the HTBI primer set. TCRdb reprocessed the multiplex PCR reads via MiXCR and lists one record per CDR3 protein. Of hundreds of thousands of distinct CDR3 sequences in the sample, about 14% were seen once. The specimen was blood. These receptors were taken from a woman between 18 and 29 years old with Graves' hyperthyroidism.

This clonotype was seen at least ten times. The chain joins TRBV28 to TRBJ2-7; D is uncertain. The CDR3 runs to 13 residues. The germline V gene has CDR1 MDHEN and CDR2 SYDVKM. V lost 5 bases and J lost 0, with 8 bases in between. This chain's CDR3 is CASSTPGSYEQYF. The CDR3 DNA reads TGTGCCAGCAGTACCCCGGGCTCCTACGAGCAGTACTTC.

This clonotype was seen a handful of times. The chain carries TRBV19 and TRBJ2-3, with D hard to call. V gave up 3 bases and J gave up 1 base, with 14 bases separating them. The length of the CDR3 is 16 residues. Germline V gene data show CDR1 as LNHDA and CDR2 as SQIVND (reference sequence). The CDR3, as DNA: TGTGCCAGTAGTATTTCTGGCGGAGCAGGCACAGATACGCAGTATTTT. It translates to CASSISGGAGTDTQYF.

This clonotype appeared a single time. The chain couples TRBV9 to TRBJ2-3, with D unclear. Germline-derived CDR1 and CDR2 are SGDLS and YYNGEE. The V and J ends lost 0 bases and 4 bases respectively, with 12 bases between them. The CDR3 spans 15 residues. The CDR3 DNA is TGTGCCAGCAGCGTAGAGGGCAGAGTGGCAGATACGCAGTATTTT. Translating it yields CASSVEGRVADTQYF.

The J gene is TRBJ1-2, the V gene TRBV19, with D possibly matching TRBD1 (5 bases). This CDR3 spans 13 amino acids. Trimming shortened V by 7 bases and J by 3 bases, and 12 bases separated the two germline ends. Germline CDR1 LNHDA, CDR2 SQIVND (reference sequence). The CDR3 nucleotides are TGTGCCAGTAATCAGGGCTTCTACTATGGCTACACCTTC. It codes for CASNQGFYYGYTF.

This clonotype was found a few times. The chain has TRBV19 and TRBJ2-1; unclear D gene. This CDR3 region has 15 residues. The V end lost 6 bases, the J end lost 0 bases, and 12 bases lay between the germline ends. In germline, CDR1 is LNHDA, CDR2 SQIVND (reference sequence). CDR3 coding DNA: TGTGCCAGTAGGGTTACTGACTCCTCCTACAATGAGCAGTTCTTC. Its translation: CASRVTDSSYNEQFF.

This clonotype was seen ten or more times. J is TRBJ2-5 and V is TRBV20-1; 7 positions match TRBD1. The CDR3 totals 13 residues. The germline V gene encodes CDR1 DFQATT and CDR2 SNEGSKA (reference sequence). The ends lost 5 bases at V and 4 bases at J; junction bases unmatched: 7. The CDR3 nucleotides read TGCAGTGCTGAGGGGGCAGGGCGAGAGACCCAGTACTTC. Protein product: CSAEGAGRETQYF.

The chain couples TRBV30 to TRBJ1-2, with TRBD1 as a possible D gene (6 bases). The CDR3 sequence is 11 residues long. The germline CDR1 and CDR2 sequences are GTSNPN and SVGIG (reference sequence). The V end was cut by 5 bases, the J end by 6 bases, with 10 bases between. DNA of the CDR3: TGTGCCTGGGAGAAGGGGGATGGCTACACCTTC. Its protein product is CAWEKGDGYTF.

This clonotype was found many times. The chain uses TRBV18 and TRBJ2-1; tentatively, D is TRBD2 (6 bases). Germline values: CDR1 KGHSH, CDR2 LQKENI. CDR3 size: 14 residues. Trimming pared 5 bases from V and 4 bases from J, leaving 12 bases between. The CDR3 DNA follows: TGTGCCAGCTCAACGGGACTCCGGTACAATGAGCAGTTCTTC. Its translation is CASSTGLRYNEQFF.

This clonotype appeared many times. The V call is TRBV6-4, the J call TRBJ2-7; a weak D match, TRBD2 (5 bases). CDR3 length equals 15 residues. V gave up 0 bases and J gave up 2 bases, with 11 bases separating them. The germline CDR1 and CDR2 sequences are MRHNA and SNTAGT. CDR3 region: CASSDSEEPTYEQYF. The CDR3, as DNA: TGTGCCAGCAGTGACTCGGAGGAACCGACCTACGAGCAGTACTTC.

For the CDR3, the DNA is TGTGCCAGCAGTTACCCAGGAGGGGACGAGCAGTACTTC. This codes for CASSYPGGDEQYF. This rearrangement joins TRBV11-1 to TRBJ2-7, with D perhaps matching TRBD2 (6 bases). Germline loops: CDR1 SGHAT, CDR2 FQDESV (reference sequence). V was shortened by 6 bases and J by 5 bases, with 14 bases between the two germline ends. This CDR3 contains 13 residues.

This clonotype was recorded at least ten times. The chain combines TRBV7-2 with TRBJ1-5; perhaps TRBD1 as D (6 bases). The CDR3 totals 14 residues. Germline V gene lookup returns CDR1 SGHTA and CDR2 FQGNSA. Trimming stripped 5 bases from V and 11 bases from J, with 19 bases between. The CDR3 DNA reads TGTGCCAGCAGCCCCGTACAGGGTGGTGAGACCCAGCATTTT. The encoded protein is CASSPVQGGETQHF. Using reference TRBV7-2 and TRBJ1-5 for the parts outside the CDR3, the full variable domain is GAGVSQSPSNKVTEKGKDVELRCDPISGHTALYWYRQSLGQGLEFLIYFQGNSAPDKSGLPSDRFSAERTGGSVSTLTIQRTQQEDSAVYLCASSPVQGGETQHFGDGTRLSIL.

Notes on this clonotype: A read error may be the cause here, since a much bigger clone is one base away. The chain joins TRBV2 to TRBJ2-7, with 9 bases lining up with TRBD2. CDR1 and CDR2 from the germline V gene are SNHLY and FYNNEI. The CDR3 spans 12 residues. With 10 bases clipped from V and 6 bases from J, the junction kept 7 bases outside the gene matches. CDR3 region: CANRAGGFEQYF. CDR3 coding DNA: TGTGCCAACAGAGCGGGAGGATTCGAGCAGTACTTC.

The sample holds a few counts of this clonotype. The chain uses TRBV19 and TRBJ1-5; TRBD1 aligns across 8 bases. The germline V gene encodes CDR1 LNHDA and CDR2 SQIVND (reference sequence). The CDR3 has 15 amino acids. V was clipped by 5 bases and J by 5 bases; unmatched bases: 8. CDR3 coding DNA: TGTGCCAGTAGTTTCTGGACAGGGTCGGATCAGCCCCAGCATTTT. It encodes CASSFWTGSDQPQHF.

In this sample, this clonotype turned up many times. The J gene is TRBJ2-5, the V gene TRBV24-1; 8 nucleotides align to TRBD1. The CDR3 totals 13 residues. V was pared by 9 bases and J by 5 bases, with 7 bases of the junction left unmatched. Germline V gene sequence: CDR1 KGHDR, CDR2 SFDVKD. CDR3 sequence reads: CATGGQGRETQYF. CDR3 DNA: TGTGCCACCGGCGGACAGGGTCGGGAGACCCAGTACTTC.

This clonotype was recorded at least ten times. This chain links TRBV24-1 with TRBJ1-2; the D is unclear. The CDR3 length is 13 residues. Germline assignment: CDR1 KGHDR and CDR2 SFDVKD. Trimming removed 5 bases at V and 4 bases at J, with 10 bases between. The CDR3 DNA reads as TGTGCCACCAGTGGGGGAATAAGCTATGGCTACACCTTC. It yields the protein CATSGGISYGYTF.

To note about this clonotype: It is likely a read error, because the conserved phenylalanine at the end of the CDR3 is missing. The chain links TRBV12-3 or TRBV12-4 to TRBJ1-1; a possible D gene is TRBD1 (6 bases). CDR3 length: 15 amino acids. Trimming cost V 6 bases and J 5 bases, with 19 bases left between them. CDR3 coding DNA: TGTGCCAGCAGACCCGAAAAACAGGGCGAAACTGAAGCTTTCCTT. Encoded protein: CASRPEKQGETEAFL.

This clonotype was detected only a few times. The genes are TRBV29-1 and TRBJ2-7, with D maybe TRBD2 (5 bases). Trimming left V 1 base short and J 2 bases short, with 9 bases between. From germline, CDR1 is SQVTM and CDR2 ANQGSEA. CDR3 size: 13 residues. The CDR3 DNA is TGCAGCGTTGAAGGGAACGGGGCCTACGAGCAGTACTTC. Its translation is CSVEGNGAYEQYF.

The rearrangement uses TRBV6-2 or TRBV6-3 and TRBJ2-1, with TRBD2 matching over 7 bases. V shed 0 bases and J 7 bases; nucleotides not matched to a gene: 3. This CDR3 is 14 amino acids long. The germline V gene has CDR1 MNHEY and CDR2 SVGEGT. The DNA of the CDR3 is TGTGCCAGCAGTTACTCAGGGCGGGAGAATGAGCAGTTCTTC. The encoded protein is CASSYSGRENEQFF.

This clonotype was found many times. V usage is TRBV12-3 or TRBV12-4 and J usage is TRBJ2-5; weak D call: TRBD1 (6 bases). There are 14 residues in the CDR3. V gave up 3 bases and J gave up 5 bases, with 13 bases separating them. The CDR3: CASSFAGGKETQYF. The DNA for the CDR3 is TGTGCCAGCAGTTTTGCTGGGGGCAAGGAGACCCAGTACTTC.

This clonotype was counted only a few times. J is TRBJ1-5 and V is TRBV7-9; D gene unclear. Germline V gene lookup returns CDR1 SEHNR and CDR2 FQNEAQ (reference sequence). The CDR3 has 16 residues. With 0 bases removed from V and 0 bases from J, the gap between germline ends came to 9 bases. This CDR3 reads CASSLATGLSNQPQHF. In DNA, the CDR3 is TGTGCCAGCAGCTTAGCGACCGGGCTTAGCAATCAGCCCCAGCATTTT. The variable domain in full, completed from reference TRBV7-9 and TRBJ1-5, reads DTGVSQNPRHKITKRGQNVTFRCDPISEHNRLYWYRQTLGQGPEFLTYFQNEAQLEKSRLLSDRFSAERPKGSFSTLEIQRTEQGDSAMYLCASSLATGLSNQPQHFGDGTRLSIL.

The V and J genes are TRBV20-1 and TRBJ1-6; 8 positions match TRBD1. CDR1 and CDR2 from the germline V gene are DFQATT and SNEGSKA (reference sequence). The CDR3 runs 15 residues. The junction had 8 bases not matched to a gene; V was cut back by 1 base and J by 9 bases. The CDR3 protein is CSARVYGQGFSPLHF. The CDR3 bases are TGCAGTGCTAGAGTCTACGGACAGGGCTTTTCACCCCTCCACTTT.

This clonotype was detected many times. The CDR3 loop is CASSDRDRGIYGYTF. In DNA form, the CDR3 reads TGTGCCAGCAGTGATCGAGACAGGGGGATTTACGGCTACACCTTC. The V call is TRBV2, the J call TRBJ1-2; 9 nucleotides agree with TRBD1. CDR1 and CDR2 from the germline V gene are SNHLY and FYNNEI. The CDR3 runs 15 residues. V was clipped by 3 bases and J by 8 bases; unmatched bases: 10.

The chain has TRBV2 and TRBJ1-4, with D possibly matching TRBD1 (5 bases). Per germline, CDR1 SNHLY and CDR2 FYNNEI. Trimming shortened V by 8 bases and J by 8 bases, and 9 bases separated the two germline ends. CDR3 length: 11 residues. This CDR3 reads CASRWGEKLFF. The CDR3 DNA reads TGTGCCAGCCGATGGGGGGAAAAACTGTTTTTT.

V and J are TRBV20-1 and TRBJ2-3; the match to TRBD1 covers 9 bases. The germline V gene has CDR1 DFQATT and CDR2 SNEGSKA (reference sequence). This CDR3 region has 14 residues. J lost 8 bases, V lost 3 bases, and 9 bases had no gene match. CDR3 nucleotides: TGCAGTGCTAGGGGGAACAGGGGGCATGGTACGCAGTATTTT. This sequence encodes CSARGNRGHGTQYF.